The rows below give T cell receptor beta chains drawn from one sample of a study of shared clonotypes between healthy human individuals. Profiled with immunoSEQ multiplex PCR; TCRdb holds only in-frame clones, not every one. The data contain around 510,000 clones, roughly 79% of them singletons. The material sequenced was PBMCs. The receptors originated from a woman in her thirties or forties in good health. Some clones in this sample may be carry-over from other donors' samples. Both conserved end residues are part of each CDR3. The D gene is left open where the match is weak. A row's size may be missing; if present it is once, few, many or a size class.

J: TRBJ2-6
D: .
size: .
V: TRBV18
CDR3: CASSPSQGASGANVLTF
DNA: TGTGCCAGCTCCCCATCTCAGGGTGCCTCTGGGGCCAACGTCCTGACTTTC

J: TRBJ2-7
D: .
size: .
V: TRBV7-3
CDR3: CASSLLLGYEQYF
DNA: TGTGCCAGCAGCTTATTGCTAGGCTACGAGCAGTACTTC

J: TRBJ2-7
D: TRBD2
size: .
V: TRBV5-4
CDR3: CASSLDYGLADYEQYF
DNA: TGTGCCAGCAGCTTGGACTATGGACTAGCGGACTACGAGCAGTACTTC

J: TRBJ1-4
D: .
size: .
V: TRBV5-1
CDR3: CASSLGLELSAGKLFF
DNA: TGCGCCAGCAGCTTGGGACTCGAGTTATCTGCCGGAAAACTGTTTTTT

J: TRBJ2-1
D: TRBD2
size: once
V: TRBV5-1
CDR3: CASSGWGQREVDNEQFF
DNA: TGCGCCAGCAGCGGGTGGGGTCAGCGGGAGGTAGACAATGAGCAGTTCTTC

J: TRBJ2-7
D: .
size: .
V: TRBV11-2
CDR3: CASSAIQGGVGEQYF
DNA: TGTGCCAGCAGCGCGATTCAAGGTGGGGTAGGTGAGCAGTACTTC

J: TRBJ2-1
D: .
size: .
V: TRBV11-3
CDR3: CASSYSDAAYNEQFF
DNA: TGTGCCAGCAGCTATTCAGACGCGGCCTACAATGAGCAGTTCTTC

J: TRBJ1-2
D: TRBD1
size: .
V: TRBV4-3
CDR3: CASSQDFGTGAYGYTF
DNA: TGCGCCAGCAGCCAAGATTTTGGGACAGGGGCCTATGGCTACACCTTC

J: TRBJ1-1
D: TRBD1
size: .
V: TRBV28
CDR3: CASTGSGGGTEAFF
DNA: TGTGCCAGCACCGGATCAGGGGGGGGCACTGAAGCTTTCTTT

J: TRBJ2-2
D: .
size: .
V: TRBV7-9
CDR3: CSFSLGAGDTGELFF
DNA: TGTTCCTTCAGCCTGGGGGCAGGGGACACCGGGGAGCTGTTTTTT

J: TRBJ2-7
D: .
size: .
V: TRBV19
CDR3: CASSPLGAWGEQYF
DNA: TGTGCCAGTAGTCCCCTGGGGGCCTGGGGCGAGCAGTACTTC

J: TRBJ2-7
D: TRBD2
size: .
V: TRBV6-5
CDR3: CASSYGAGVDYEQYF
DNA: TGTGCCAGCAGTTACGGAGCGGGAGTGGACTACGAGCAGTACTTC

J: TRBJ2-7
D: TRBD2
size: .
V: TRBV19
CDR3: CASSPLAGSDEQYF
DNA: TGTGCCAGTAGTCCACTAGCGGGAAGCGACGAGCAGTACTTC

J: TRBJ2-1
D: TRBD2
size: .
V: TRBV11-2
CDR3: CASSLALGLADNEQFF
DNA: TGTGCCAGCAGCTTAGCTTTGGGACTAGCGGACAATGAGCAGTTCTTC

J: TRBJ2-4
D: .
size: .
V: TRBV7-9
CDR3: CASSGSGSNIQYF
DNA: TGTGCCAGCAGCGGTTCTGGGAGCAACATTCAGTACTTC

J: TRBJ2-7
D: .
size: .
V: TRBV27
CDR3: CANSFLYEQYF
DNA: TGTGCCAACAGTTTCCTCTACGAGCAGTACTTC

J: TRBJ2-1
D: .
size: once
V: TRBV9
CDR3: CASSYRGTGRNEQFF
DNA: TGTGCCAGCAGCTATCGGGGGACTGGACGTAATGAGCAGTTCTTC

J: TRBJ2-7
D: .
size: many
V: TRBV28
CDR3: CASSLRSGHRYEQYF
DNA: TGTGCCAGCAGTTTAAGGAGCGGGCACCGCTACGAGCAGTACTTC

J: TRBJ2-2
D: TRBD2
size: .
V: TRBV10-3
CDR3: CAISGGGSGHGELFF
DNA: TGTGCCATCAGTGGTGGCGGGAGTGGCCACGGGGAGCTGTTTTTT

J: TRBJ1-5
D: TRBD1
size: .
V: TRBV27
CDR3: CASSSHDRGQPQHF
DNA: TGTGCCAGCAGTTCTCACGACAGGGGACAGCCCCAGCATTTT

J: TRBJ2-7
D: TRBD1
size: few
V: TRBV7-7
CDR3: CASSERQGNYEQYF
DNA: TGTGCCAGCAGCGAAAGACAGGGGAACTACGAGCAGTACTTC

J: TRBJ2-1
D: TRBD2
size: .
V: TRBV18
CDR3: CASSPRTSGSAYNEQFF
DNA: TGTGCCAGCTCACCGCGGACTAGCGGGAGTGCCTACAATGAGCAGTTCTTC

J: TRBJ2-7
D: TRBD2
size: .
V: TRBV25-1
CDR3: CASLSGGFSYEQYF
DNA: TGTGCCAGCCTATCGGGGGGTTTCTCCTACGAGCAGTACTTC

J: TRBJ1-1
D: TRBD1
size: .
V: TRBV18
CDR3: CASSPPRQGAYTEAFF
DNA: TGTGCCAGCTCACCACCCCGACAGGGGGCGTACACTGAAGCTTTCTTT

J: TRBJ1-1
D: .
size: many
V: TRBV7-9
CDR3: CASSWMGGEEAFF
DNA: TGTGCCAGCAGCTGGATGGGGGGAGAAGAGGCTTTCTTT

J: TRBJ2-7
D: .
size: once
V: TRBV4-3
CDR3: CASSQDQGPYEQYF
DNA: TGCGCCAGCAGCCAAGATCAGGGCCCATACGAGCAGTACTTC

J: TRBJ2-5
D: .
size: once
V: TRBV29-1
CDR3: CSVGRSKGETQYF
DNA: TGCAGCGTTGGGCGGTCCAAGGGGGAGACCCAGTACTTC

J: TRBJ2-5
D: .
size: .
V: TRBV5-1
CDR3: CASSLPGLLQYF
DNA: TGCGCCAGCAGCTTGCCGGGACTGCTCCAGTACTTC

J: TRBJ2-5
D: TRBD1
size: .
V: TRBV28
CDR3: CASSFGQGARETQYF
DNA: TGTGCCAGCAGTTTCGGGCAGGGGGCGCGAGAGACCCAGTACTTC

J: TRBJ2-1
D: .
size: .
V: TRBV28
CDR3: CASTSWGVDNEQFF
DNA: TGTGCCAGCACCTCTTGGGGGGTCGACAATGAGCAGTTCTTC

J: TRBJ2-1
D: .
size: once
V: TRBV7-2
CDR3: CASSRLGGEGNEQFF
DNA: TGTGCCAGCAGCCGGCTGGGGGGAGAGGGTAATGAGCAGTTCTTC

J: TRBJ2-2
D: .
size: .
V: TRBV4-3
CDR3: CASSQEIQGRVAGELFF
DNA: TGCGCCAGCAGCCAGGAGATCCAGGGTAGAGTAGCCGGGGAGCTGTTTTTT

J: TRBJ2-3
D: TRBD2
size: .
V: TRBV7-2
CDR3: CASSVAGGQVDTQYF
DNA: TGTGCCAGCAGCGTAGCGGGAGGGCAGGTAGATACGCAGTATTTT

J: TRBJ2-1
D: TRBD2
size: .
V: TRBV4-2
CDR3: CASSQDLGLAHSEQFF
DNA: TGTGCCAGCAGCCAAGATTTAGGACTAGCGCACAGTGAGCAGTTCTTC

J: TRBJ2-7
D: .
size: .
V: TRBV28
CDR3: CASSLTGSVSYEQYF
DNA: TGTGCCAGCAGTTTAACAGGTTCCGTATCCTACGAGCAGTACTTC

J: TRBJ2-2
D: TRBD1
size: .
V: TRBV7-3
CDR3: CASSSGVDRAGTGELFF
DNA: TGTGCCAGCAGCTCGGGGGTGGACAGGGCGGGCACCGGGGAGCTGTTTTTT

J: TRBJ1-4
D: .
size: .
V: TRBV4-1
CDR3: CASSRALSRGTNEKLFF
DNA: TGCGCCAGCAGCCGCGCCTTGTCCAGGGGAACTAATGAAAAACTGTTTTTT

J: TRBJ2-3
D: TRBD2
size: .
V: TRBV27
CDR3: CASSPLAGGPPDTQYF
DNA: TGTGCCAGCAGTCCGCTAGCGGGAGGACCCCCAGATACGCAGTATTTT

J: TRBJ2-7
D: .
size: few
V: TRBV21-1
CDR3: CASSAGGRPYEQYF
DNA: TGTGCCAGCAGCGCCGGGGGCAGACCATACGAGCAGTACTTC

J: TRBJ2-3
D: .
size: .
V: TRBV9
CDR3: CASSPSDTQYF
DNA: TGTGCCAGCAGCCCGTCAGATACGCAGTATTTT

J: TRBJ1-4
D: .
size: .
V: TRBV18
CDR3: CASSRRSLNEKLFF
DNA: TGTGCCAGCTCACGGCGGAGCCTTAATGAAAAACTGTTTTTT

J: TRBJ2-2
D: .
size: few
V: TRBV10-3
CDR3: CAISEEGSNTGELLF
DNA: TGTGCCATCAGTGAGGAGGGATCTAACACCGGGGAGCTGCTTTTT

J: TRBJ2-2
D: .
size: few
V: TRBV11-2
CDR3: CASSLGEATGELFF
DNA: TGTGCCAGCAGCTTAGGGGAGGCCACCGGGGAGCTGTTTTTT

J: TRBJ2-3
D: TRBD2
size: .
V: TRBV11-2
CDR3: CASSPGLAGAGDTQYF
DNA: TGTGCCAGCAGCCCGGGACTAGCGGGAGCTGGGGATACGCAGTATTTT

J: TRBJ2-3
D: .
size: .
V: TRBV9
CDR3: CASSVGGWSPTDTQYF
DNA: TGTGCCAGCAGCGTAGGCGGTTGGAGCCCCACAGATACGCAGTATTTT

J: TRBJ2-5
D: .
size: many
V: TRBV6-5
CDR3: CALPPRGGVGETQYF
DNA: TGTGCCCTACCTCCCCGGGGCGGCGTTGGGGAGACCCAGTACTTC

J: TRBJ1-1
D: .
size: .
V: TRBV29-1
CDR3: CSVGGLQPNTEAFF
DNA: TGCAGCGTTGGGGGCCTACAGCCGAACACTGAAGCTTTCTTT

J: TRBJ2-7
D: TRBD2
size: few
V: TRBV5-1
CDR3: CASSWGTLTSGGYEQYF
DNA: TGCGCCAGCAGCTGGGGGACCCTGACTAGCGGGGGATACGAGCAGTACTTC

J: TRBJ1-1
D: .
size: few
V: TRBV19
CDR3: CASSETQYEAFF
DNA: TGTGCCAGTAGCGAGACACAATATGAAGCTTTCTTT

J: TRBJ2-5
D: .
size: .
V: TRBV4-3
CDR3: CASSQDMVRVVETQYF
DNA: TGCGCCAGCAGCCAAGACATGGTCAGGGTTGTGGAGACCCAGTACTTC

J: TRBJ1-2
D: .
size: .
V: TRBV6-1
CDR3: CASSEGEEGYGYTF
DNA: TGTGCCAGCAGTGAAGGGGAGGAGGGCTATGGCTACACCTTC

J: TRBJ1-1
D: .
size: once
V: TRBV11-2
CDR3: CASSSLSRGNTEAFF
DNA: TGTGCCAGCAGCTCTTTATCTAGGGGGAACACTGAAGCTTTCTTT

J: TRBJ2-5
D: .
size: .
V: TRBV10-2
CDR3: CASSDPGGGKETQYF
DNA: TGCGCCAGCAGTGACCCAGGGGGAGGAAAAGAGACCCAGTACTTC

J: TRBJ1-5
D: .
size: .
V: TRBV28
CDR3: CASSPRGGGNQPQHF
DNA: TGTGCCAGCAGCCCCCGGGGGGGAGGGAATCAGCCCCAGCATTTT

J: TRBJ1-1
D: TRBD1
size: .
V: TRBV6-6
CDR3: CASNYRGNTEAFF
DNA: TGTGCCAGCAACTACAGGGGAAACACTGAAGCTTTCTTT